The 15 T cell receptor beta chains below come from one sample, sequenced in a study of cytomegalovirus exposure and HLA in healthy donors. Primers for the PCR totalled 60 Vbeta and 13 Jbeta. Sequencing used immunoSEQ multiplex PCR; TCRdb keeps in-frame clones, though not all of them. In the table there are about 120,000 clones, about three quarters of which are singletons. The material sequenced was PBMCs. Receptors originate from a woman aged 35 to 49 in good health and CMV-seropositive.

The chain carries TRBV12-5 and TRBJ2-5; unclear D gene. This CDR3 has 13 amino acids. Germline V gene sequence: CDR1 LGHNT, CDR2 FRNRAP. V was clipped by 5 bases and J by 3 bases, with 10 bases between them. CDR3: CASGRTGKETQYF. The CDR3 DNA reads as TGTGCTAGTGGTAGAACTGGTAAAGAGACCCAGTACTTC. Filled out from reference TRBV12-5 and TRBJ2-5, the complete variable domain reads DARVTQTPRHKVTEMGQEVTMRCQPILGHNTVFWYRQTMMQGLELLAYFRNRAPLDDSGMPKDRFSAEMPDATLATLKIQPSEPRDSAVYFCASGRTGKETQYFGPGTRLLVL.

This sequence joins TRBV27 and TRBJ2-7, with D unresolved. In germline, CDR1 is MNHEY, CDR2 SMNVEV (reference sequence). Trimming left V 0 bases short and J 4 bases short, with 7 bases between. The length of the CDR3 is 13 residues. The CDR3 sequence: CASSLSGRYEQYF. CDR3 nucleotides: TGTGCCAGCAGTTTATCGGGCCGTTACGAGCAGTACTTC.

DNA for the CDR3: TGTGCCAGCAGCCCATTACAGGGGCTGAGTAGCACTGAAGCTTTCTTT. Translating gives CASSPLQGLSSTEAFF. The chain recombines TRBV7-2 with TRBJ1-1, with 7 bases that match TRBD1. The CDR3 is 16 amino acids. Germline V gene lookup returns CDR1 SGHTA and CDR2 FQGNSA. V was pared by 5 bases and J by 4 bases, with 13 bases of the junction left unmatched.

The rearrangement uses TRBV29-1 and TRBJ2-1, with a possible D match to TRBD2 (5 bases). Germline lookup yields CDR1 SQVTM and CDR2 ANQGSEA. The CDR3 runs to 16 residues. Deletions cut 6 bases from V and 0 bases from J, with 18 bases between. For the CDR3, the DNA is TGCAGCGTCGTTTCTATACTAGGGAGCTCCTACAATGAGCAGTTCTTC. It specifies CSVVSILGSSYNEQFF.

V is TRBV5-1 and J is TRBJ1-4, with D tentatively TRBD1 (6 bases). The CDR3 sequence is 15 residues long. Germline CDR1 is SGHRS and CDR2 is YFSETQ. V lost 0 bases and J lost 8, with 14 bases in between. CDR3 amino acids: CASSLGTGLEEKLFF. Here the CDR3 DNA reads TGCGCCAGCAGCTTGGGAACAGGGTTAGAAGAAAAACTGTTTTTT. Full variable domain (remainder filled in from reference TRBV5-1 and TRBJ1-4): KAGVTQTPRYLIKTRGQQVTLSCSPISGHRSVSWYQQTPGQGLQFLFEYFSETQRNKGNFPGRFSGRQFSNSRSEMNVSTLELGDSALYLCASSLGTGLEEKLFFGSGTQLSVL.

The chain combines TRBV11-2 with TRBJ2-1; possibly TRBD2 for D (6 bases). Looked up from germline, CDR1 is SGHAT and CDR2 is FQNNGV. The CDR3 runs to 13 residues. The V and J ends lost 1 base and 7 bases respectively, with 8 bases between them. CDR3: CASSLGLENEQFF. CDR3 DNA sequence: TGTGCCAGCAGCTTAGGACTAGAGAATGAGCAGTTCTTC.

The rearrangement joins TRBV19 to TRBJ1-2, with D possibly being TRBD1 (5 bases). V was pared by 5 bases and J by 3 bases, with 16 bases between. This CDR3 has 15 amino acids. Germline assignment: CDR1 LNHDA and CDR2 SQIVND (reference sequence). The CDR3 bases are TGTGCCAGTAGTTTCAGGGTGGGGAACCACTATGGCTACACCTTC. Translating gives CASSFRVGNHYGYTF.

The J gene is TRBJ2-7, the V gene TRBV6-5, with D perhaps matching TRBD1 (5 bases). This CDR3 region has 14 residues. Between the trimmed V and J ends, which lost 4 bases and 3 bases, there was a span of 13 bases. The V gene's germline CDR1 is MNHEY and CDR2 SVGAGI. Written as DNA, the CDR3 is TGTGCCAGCAGTTCGCTCGACAGCCTCTACGAGCAGTACTTC. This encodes CASSSLDSLYEQYF.

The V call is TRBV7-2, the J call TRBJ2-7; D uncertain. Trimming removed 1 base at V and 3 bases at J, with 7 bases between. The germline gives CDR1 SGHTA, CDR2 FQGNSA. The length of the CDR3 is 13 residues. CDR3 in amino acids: CASSLGQLYEQYF. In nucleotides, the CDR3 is TGTGCCAGCAGCTTAGGTCAACTCTACGAGCAGTACTTC. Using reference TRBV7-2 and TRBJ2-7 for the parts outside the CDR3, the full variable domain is GAGVSQSPSNKVTEKGKDVELRCDPISGHTALYWYRQSLGQGLEFLIYFQGNSAPDKSGLPSDRFSAERTGGSVSTLTIQRTQQEDSAVYLCASSLGQLYEQYFGPGTRLTVT.

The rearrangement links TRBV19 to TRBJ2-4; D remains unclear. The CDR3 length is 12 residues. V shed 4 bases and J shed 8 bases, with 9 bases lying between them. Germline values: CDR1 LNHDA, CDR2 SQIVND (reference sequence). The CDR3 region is CASSTARHIQYF. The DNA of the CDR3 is TGTGCCAGTAGTACAGCGCGACACATTCAGTACTTC.

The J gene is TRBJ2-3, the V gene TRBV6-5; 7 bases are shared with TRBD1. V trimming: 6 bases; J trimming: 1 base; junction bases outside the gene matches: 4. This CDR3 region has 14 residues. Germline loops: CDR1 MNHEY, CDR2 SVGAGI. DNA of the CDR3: TGTGCCAGCAGCCGCGGACAGGGCACAGATACGCAGTATTTT. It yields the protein CASSRGQGTDTQYF.

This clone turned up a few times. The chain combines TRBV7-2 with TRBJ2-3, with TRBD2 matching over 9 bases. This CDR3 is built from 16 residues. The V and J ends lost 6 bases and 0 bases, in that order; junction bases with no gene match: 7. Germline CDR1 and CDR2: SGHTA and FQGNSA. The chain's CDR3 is CASRYRGGASTDTQYF. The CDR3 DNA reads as TGTGCCAGCAGGTATCGCGGGGGGGCGAGCACAGATACGCAGTATTTT. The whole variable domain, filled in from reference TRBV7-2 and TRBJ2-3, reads GAGVSQSPSNKVTEKGKDVELRCDPISGHTALYWYRQSLGQGLEFLIYFQGNSAPDKSGLPSDRFSAERTGGSVSTLTIQRTQQEDSAVYLCASRYRGGASTDTQYFGPGTRLTVL.

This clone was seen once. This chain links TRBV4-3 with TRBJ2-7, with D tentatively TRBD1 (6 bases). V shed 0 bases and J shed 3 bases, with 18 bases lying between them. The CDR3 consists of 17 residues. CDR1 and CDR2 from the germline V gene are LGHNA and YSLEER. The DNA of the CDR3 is TGCGCCAGCAGCCAAGAGGGTCCCGGACAGTTCATCTACGAGCAGTACTTC. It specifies CASSQEGPGQFIYEQYF.

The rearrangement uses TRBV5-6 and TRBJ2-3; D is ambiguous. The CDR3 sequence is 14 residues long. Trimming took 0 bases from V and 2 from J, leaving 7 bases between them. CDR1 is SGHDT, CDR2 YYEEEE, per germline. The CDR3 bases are TGTGCCAGCAGCTTGGGAGCCCACACAGATACGCAGTATTTT. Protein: CASSLGAHTDTQYF. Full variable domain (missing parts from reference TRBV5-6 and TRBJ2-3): DAGVTQSPTHLIKTRGQQVTLRCSPKSGHDTVSWYQQALGQGPQFIFQYYEEEERQRGNFPDRFSGHQFPNYSSELNVNALLLGDSALYLCASSLGAHTDTQYFGPGTRLTVL.

In DNA form, the CDR3 reads TGTGCCAGCAGTGAATCGGACAGGCGGGAGCAGTTCTTC. It specifies CASSESDRREQFF. The chain recombines TRBV25-1 with TRBJ2-1; 7 nucleotides agree with TRBD1. After removal of 1 base from V and 10 bases from J, the junction contained 4 bases not matched to a gene. The CDR3 is made up of 13 amino acids. CDR1 MGHDK and CDR2 SYGVNS come from the germline V gene.